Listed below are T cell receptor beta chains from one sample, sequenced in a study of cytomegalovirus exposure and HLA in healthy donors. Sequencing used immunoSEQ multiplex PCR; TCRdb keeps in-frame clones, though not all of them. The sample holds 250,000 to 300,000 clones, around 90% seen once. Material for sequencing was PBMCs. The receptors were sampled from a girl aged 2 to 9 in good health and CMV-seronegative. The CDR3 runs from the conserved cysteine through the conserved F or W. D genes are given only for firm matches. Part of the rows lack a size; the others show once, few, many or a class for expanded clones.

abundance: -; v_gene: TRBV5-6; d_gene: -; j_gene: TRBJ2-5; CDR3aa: CASSLGTETQYF; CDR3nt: TGTGCCAGCAGCTTGGGAACTGAGACCCAGTACTTC
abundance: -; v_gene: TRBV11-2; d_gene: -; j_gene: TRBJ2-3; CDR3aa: CASRSWGPTSTDTQYF; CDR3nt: TGTGCCAGCAGATCATGGGGGCCTACCAGCACAGATACGCAGTATTTT
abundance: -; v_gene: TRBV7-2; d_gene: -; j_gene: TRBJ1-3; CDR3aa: CASSFRFSGNTIYF; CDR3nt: TGTGCCAGCAGCTTCAGGTTCTCTGGAAACACCATATATTTT
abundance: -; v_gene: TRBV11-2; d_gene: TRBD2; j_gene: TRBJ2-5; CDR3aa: CASKASGWETQYF; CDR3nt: TGTGCCAGCAAGGCTAGCGGATGGGAGACCCAGTACTTC
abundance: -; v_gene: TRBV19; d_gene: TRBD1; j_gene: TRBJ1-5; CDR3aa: CASNHRGRGNQPQHF; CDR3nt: TGTGCCAGTAATCATAGGGGGCGCGGGAATCAGCCCCAGCATTTT
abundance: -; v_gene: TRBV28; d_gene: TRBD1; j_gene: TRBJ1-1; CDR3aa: CASSLWGGQGIMNTEAFF; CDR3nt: TGTGCCAGCAGTTTATGGGGGGGACAGGGGATCATGAACACTGAAGCTTTCTTT
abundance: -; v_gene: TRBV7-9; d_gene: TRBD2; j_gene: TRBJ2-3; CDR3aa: CASSRRRLAGGSTDTQYF; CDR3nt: TGTGCCAGCAGCCGTCGAAGACTAGCGGGGGGCAGCACGGATACGCAGTATTTT
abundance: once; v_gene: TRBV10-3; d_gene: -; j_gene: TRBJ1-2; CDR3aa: CAISESVSSYGYTF; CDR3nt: TGTGCCATCAGTGAGTCGGTGTCCAGCTATGGCTACACCTTC
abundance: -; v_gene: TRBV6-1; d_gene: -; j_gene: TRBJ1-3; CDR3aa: CASSEETGASAGNTIYF; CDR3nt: TGTGCCAGCAGTGAGGAGACAGGAGCTTCTGCTGGAAACACCATATATTTT
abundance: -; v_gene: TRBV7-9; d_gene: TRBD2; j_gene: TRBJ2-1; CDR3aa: CASSSGTSAFF; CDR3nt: TGTGCCAGCAGCTCCGGGACTAGCGCGTTCTTC
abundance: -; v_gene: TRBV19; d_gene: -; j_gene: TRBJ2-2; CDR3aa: CASSVLPGVTGELFF; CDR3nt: TGTGCCAGTAGTGTCCTCCCAGGGGTCACCGGGGAGCTGTTTTTT
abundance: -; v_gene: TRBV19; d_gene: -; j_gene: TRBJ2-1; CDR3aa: CASSIGARVSSYNEQFF; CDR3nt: TGTGCCAGTAGTATTGGAGCGCGGGTAAGCTCCTACAATGAGCAGTTCTTC
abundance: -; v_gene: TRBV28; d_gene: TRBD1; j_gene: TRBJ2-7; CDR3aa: CASRVFSGQGSPYEQYF; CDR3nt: TGTGCCAGCAGGGTCTTTTCCGGACAGGGGTCCCCTTACGAGCAGTACTTC
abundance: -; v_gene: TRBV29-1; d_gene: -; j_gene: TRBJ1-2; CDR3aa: CSVESGGAKGYTF; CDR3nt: TGCAGCGTTGAGTCAGGAGGTGCGAAGGGCTACACCTTC
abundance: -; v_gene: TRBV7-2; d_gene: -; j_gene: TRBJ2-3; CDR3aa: CASSLALADFRFTDTQYF; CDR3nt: TGTGCCAGCAGCTTAGCGTTAGCGGACTTCCGTTTCACAGATACGCAGTATTTT
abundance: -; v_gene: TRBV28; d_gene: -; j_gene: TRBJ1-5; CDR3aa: CAIEGGGKGDQPQHF; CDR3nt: TGTGCCATCGAAGGGGGGGGGAAGGGGGATCAGCCCCAGCATTTT
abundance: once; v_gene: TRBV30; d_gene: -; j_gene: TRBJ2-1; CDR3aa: CAWGHTRDEQFF; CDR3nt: TGTGCCTGGGGCCATACCAGGGATGAGCAGTTCTTC
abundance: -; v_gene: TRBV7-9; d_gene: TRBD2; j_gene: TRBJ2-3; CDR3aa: CASSFLAGATDTQYF; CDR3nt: TGTGCCAGCAGCTTTCTAGCGGGAGCCACAGATACGCAGTATTTT
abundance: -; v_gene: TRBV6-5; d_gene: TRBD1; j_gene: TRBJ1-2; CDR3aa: CASSYGTGVGNGYTF; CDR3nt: TGTGCCAGCAGTTATGGGACAGGGGTGGGGAATGGCTACACCTTC
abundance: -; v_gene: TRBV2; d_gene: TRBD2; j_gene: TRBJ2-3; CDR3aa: CASSPSGGTDTQYF; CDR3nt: TGTGCCAGCAGCCCTAGCGGGGGCACAGATACGCAGTATTTT
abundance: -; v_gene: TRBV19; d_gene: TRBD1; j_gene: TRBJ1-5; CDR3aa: CASSIGRGQSQPQHF; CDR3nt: TGTGCCAGTAGTATTGGCAGGGGGCAAAGTCAGCCCCAGCATTTT
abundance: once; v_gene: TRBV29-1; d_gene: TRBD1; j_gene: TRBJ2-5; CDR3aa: CSVDTGTVQETQYF; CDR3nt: TGCAGCGTTGACACTGGGACAGTCCAAGAGACCCAGTACTTC
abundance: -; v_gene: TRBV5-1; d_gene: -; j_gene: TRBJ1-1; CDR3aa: CASSLRTGQNTEAFF; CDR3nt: TGCGCCAGCAGCTTGCGAACAGGGCAGAACACTGAAGCTTTCTTT
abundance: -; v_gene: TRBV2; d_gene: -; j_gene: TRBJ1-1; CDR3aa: CASKDQGGTEAFF; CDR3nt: TGTGCCAGCAAGGACCAAGGGGGCACTGAAGCTTTCTTT
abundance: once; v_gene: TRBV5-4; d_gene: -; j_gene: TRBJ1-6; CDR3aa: CASSLEQAGSPLHF; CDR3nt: TGTGCCAGCAGCTTGGAACAGGCGGGATCACCCCTCCACTTT
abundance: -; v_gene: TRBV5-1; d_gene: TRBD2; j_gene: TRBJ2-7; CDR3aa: CASSWTSGRYVGEQYF; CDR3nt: TGCGCCAGCAGCTGGACTAGCGGGAGATATGTGGGCGAGCAGTACTTC
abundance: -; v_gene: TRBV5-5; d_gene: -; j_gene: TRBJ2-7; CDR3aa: CASSLDGGPYEQYF; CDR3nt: TGTGCCAGCAGCTTGGATGGGGGCCCCTACGAGCAGTACTTC
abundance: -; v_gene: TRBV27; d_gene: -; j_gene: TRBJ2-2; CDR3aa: CASSTPGTSNTGELFF; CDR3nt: TGTGCCAGCTCTACCCCCGGGACATCCAACACCGGGGAGCTGTTTTTT
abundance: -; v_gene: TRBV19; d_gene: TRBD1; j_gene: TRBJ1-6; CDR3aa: CASSTHRGAGTGTNSPLHF; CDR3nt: TGTGCCAGTAGTACTCACCGGGGGGCCGGGACAGGGACAAATTCACCCCTCCACTTT
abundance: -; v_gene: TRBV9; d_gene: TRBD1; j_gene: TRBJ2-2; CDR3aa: CASSGGQGAPGELFF; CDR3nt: TGTGCCAGCAGCGGGGGACAGGGGGCACCCGGGGAGCTGTTTTTT
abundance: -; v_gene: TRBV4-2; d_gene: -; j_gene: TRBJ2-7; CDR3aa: CASSLHAGWADEQYF; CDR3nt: TGTGCCAGCAGCCTCCATGCAGGGTGGGCAGACGAGCAGTACTTC
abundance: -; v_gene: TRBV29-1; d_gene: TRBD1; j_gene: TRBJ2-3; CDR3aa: CSVENQGETDTQYF; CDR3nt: TGCAGCGTCGAAAACCAGGGGGAGACAGATACGCAGTATTTT
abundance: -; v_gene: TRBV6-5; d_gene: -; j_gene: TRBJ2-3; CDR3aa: CASTEARTDTQYF; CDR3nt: TGTGCCAGCACTGAAGCGCGCACAGATACGCAGTATTTT
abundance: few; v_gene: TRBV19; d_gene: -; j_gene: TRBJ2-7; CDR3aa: CASSEGGAYEQYF; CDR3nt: TGTGCCAGTAGTGAGGGCGGGGCCTACGAGCAGTACTTC
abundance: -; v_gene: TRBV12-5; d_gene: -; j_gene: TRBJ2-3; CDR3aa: CASGLSTTTDTQYF; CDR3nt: TGTGCTAGTGGTCTCTCAACTACCACAGATACGCAGTATTTT
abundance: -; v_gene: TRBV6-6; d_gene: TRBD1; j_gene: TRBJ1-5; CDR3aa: CASRISRQGNQPQHF; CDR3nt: TGTGCCAGCAGAATCAGCCGACAGGGAAATCAGCCCCAGCATTTT
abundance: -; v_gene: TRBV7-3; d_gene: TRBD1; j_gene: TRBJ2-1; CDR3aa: CASSLTSGQNYNEQFF; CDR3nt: TGTGCCAGCAGCTTAACCTCGGGACAGAACTACAATGAGCAGTTCTTC
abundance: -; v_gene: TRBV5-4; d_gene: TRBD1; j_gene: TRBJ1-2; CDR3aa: CASSPDGTEFNYGYTF; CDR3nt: TGTGCCAGCAGTCCCGACGGGACAGAATTTAACTATGGCTACACCTTC
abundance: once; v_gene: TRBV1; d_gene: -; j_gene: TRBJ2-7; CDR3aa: CTSSQTPTNEQYF; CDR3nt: TGCACCAGCAGCCAGACTCCCACCAACGAGCAGTACTTC
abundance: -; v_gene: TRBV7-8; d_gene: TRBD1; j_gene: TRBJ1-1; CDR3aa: CASSYRTGMNTEAFF; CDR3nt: TGTGCCAGCAGCTACCGGACAGGGATGAACACTGAAGCTTTCTTT
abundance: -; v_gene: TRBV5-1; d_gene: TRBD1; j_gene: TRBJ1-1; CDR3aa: CASSLVFRGRPEAFF; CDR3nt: TGCGCCAGCAGCTTGGTTTTCAGGGGGCGACCTGAAGCTTTCTTT
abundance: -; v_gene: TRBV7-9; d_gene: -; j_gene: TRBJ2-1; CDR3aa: CASSEQGNEQFF; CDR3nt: TGTGCCAGCAGCGAACAGGGAAATGAGCAGTTCTTC